Listed below are T cell receptor beta chains from one sample, sequenced in a study of shared clonotypes between healthy human individuals. The method was immunoSEQ multiplex PCR; TCRdb's version includes in-frame clones alone and lacks a portion of them. The table shows more than 450,000 clones, with less than 85% occurring only once. Sequencing was performed on PBMCs. The receptor source for this set is a woman aged 40 to 50 in good health. Some clones in this sample may be carry-over from other donors' samples. Both conserved end residues are part of each CDR3. A D gene is named only where the DNA matches it firmly. Expanded clones are given a class, and other clones once, few, many or no size at all.

TRBJ2-6,.,.,TRBV14,TGTGCCAGCCAGGGACCCAACTCTGGGGCCAACGTCCTGACTTTC,CASQGPNSGANVLTF
TRBJ2-1,.,.,TRBV7-2,TGTGCCAGCAGCCTCCTTAGGGAGGTCAATGAGCAGTTCTTC,CASSLLREVNEQFF
TRBJ2-5,TRBD1,.,TRBV5-4,TGTGCCGGCAGCCCAAGGGGGCAGCAAGAGACCCAGTACTTC,CAGSPRGQQETQYF
TRBJ2-7,TRBD2,.,TRBV7-9,TGTGCCAGCAGCTTCGAACTAGCGAAGAGCTCCTACGAGCAGTACTTC,CASSFELAKSSYEQYF
TRBJ2-2,.,once,TRBV9,TGTGCCAGCAGCGTAGTGGCTCTCTGGGGAGATGGTCACACCGGGGAGCTGTTTTTT,CASSVVALWGDGHTGELFF
TRBJ1-1,TRBD1,.,TRBV2,TGTGCCAGAGCTACAGGAGCCTTCTCCGGGACAGCCAACACTGAAGCTTTCTTT,CARATGAFSGTANTEAFF
TRBJ1-1,.,few,TRBV18,TGTGCCAGCTCACCAGGCAGGGGCGAGAACACTGAAGCTTTCTTT,CASSPGRGENTEAFF
TRBJ2-5,.,.,TRBV7-9,TGTGCCAGCAGCCCAGGGGCGGTGATCCAAGAGACCCAGTACTTC,CASSPGAVIQETQYF
TRBJ2-1,.,.,TRBV30,TGTGCCTGGAGTCCAAGGGATTTTCGTAATCATGAGCAGTTCTTC,CAWSPRDFRNHEQFF
TRBJ2-7,TRBD2,.,TRBV5-4,TGTGCCAGCAGCAGGACTAGCCGTTCCTACGAGCAGTACTTC,CASSRTSRSYEQYF
TRBJ1-1,.,few,TRBV30,TGTGCCTGGAGTAGGCAGGTGAACACTGAAGCTTTCTTT,CAWSRQVNTEAFF
TRBJ1-2,TRBD1,.,TRBV28,TGTGCCAGCAGTCTGGGACAGCTCTATGGCTACACCTTC,CASSLGQLYGYTF
TRBJ2-7,.,.,TRBV2,TGTGCCAGCAGCTCCGGGACTCTGTCCTACGAGCAGTACTTC,CASSSGTLSYEQYF
TRBJ2-1,.,.,TRBV9,TGTGCCAGCAGCGTAGTCCGCCCATCAGGGGTTGAGCAGTTCTTC,CASSVVRPSGVEQFF
TRBJ2-5,TRBD1,.,TRBV7-2,TGTGCCAGCAGCGGCACACCCACAGGGGCGGGAGAGACCCAGTACTTC,CASSGTPTGAGETQYF
TRBJ2-1,TRBD1,.,TRBV6-4,TGTGCCAGCAGTGACTACCCGCGACAGGGGTCCTACAATGAGCAGTTCTTC,CASSDYPRQGSYNEQFF
TRBJ2-2,.,.,TRBV15,TGTGCCACCAGCCGGAACAGGGCTGGGACCGGGGAGCTGTTTTTT,CATSRNRAGTGELFF